What follows describes a single TCR beta chain. The ends were cut back, 4 bases at V and 5 bases at J, with 6 bases in the middle. Germline V gene lookup returns CDR1 SQVTM and CDR2 ANQGSEA. The CDR3 totals 11 residues. This entry comes from a study of CD8 T cells in Susac syndrome. Random hexamers were used to reverse transcribe roughly 0.5 to 1 ug of RNA. A multiplex approach, immunoSEQ multiplex PCR, amplified TCR beta CDR3 across 54 Vbeta and 13 Jbeta. MiXCR, applied by TCRdb to the immunoSEQ multiplex PCR reads, yields one record per CDR3 protein. This repertoire shows some 180,000 distinct CDR3 sequences, approximately 95% found once; its top ten account for around 0.11%.

This TCR was sampled from a human donor in good health. This chain joins TRBV29-1 and TRBJ2-1; D remains ambiguous. Sequenced sample: CD4+ T cells from PBMCs. CDR3: CSVVPNNEQFF. In nucleotides, the CDR3 is TGCAGCGTTGTCCCCAACAATGAGCAGTTCTTC.